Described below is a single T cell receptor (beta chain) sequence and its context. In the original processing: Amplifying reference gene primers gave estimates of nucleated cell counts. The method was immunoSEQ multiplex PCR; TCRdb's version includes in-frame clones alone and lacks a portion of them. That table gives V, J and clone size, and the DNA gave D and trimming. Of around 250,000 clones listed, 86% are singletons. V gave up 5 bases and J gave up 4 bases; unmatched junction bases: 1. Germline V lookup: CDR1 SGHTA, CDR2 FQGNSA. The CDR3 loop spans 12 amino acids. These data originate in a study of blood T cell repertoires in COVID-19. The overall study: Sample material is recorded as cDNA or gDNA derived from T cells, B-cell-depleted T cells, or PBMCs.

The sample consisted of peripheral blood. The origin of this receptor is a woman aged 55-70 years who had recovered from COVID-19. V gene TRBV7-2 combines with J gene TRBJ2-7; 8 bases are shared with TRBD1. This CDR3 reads CASSRQGYEQYF. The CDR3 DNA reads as TGTGCCAGCAGCCGACAGGGGTACGAGCAGTACTTC.